These 26 T cell receptor beta chains came from one sample sequenced in a study of tumor-infiltrating lymphocytes in primary liver carcinoma. Unsorted whole blood yielded blood RNA, and germline DNA was extracted as well. From around 500 ng of total RNA, TCR beta-specific cDNA was reverse-transcribed using a constant-region primer. ARM-PCR was slightly modified, and three nested multiplex PCR rounds with it gave rise to the TCR beta libraries. Investigators reported that the first two PCR rounds, at 10 cycles each, used TRBV1-TRBV30 forward primers with a C-beta reverse primer. MiXCR, run by TCRdb on the multiplex PCR reads, gives a single entry per CDR3 protein. Of about 300,000 distinct CDR3 sequences listed, roughly two thirds are singletons. The sample comprised peripheral blood. Source of these receptors: a man aged 35 to 55 with primary liver carcinoma and hepatitis B virus infection.

This clonotype was detected a few times. The V call is TRBV30, the J call TRBJ2-5; no clear D. This CDR3 has 11 amino acids. V was trimmed by 3 bases and J by 5 bases, leaving 7 bases between them. Germline V lookup: CDR1 GTSNPN, CDR2 SVGIG (reference sequence). This CDR3 is CAWSPDETQYF. DNA for the CDR3: TGTGCCTGGAGCCCTGACGAGACCCAGTACTTC. The full variable domain, rest sourced from reference TRBV30 and TRBJ2-5, is SQTIHQWPATLVQPVGSPLSLECTVEGTSNPNLYWYRQAAGRGLQLLFYSVGIGQISSEVPQNLSASRPQDRQFILSSKKLLLSDSGFYLCAWSPDETQYFGPGTRLLVL.

About this clonotype: Relative to the germline gene, one junction end is altered; a read error may explain this. This rearrangement joins TRBV4-3 to TRBJ2-3; TRBD2 aligns across 13 bases. This CDR3 spans 16 amino acids. The germline V gene encodes CDR1 LGHNA and CDR2 YSLEER. The CDR3 nucleotides read TGCGTCAGCAGCCAGGGGACTAGCGGGACCACAGATACACAGTATTTT. It specifies CVSSQGTSGTTDTQYF.

A remark on this clonotype: The conserved final phenylalanine or tryptophan is absent from the CDR3, which likely points to a read error. The chain carries TRBV18 and TRBJ2-7; D uncertain. The CDR3 is 13 amino acids. V was pared by 3 bases and J by 6 bases, with 12 bases between. The germline V gene has CDR1 KGHSH and CDR2 LQKENI. CDR3 protein: CASSPPSNREQYL. The CDR3 coding sequence is TGTGCCAGCTCACCCCCGTCAAATCGCGAGCAGTACTTA.

Notes on this clonotype: One end of the junction fails to match germline, which may point to a read error. The chain employs TRBV11-2 and TRBJ2-3; no firm D call. Germline CDR1 reads SGHAT; CDR2 reads FQNNGV. This CDR3 has 17 amino acids. This chain's CDR3 is CASSLEAPVAEMNTQYF. The CDR3 bases are TGTGCCAGCAGCTTAGAGGCCCCAGTGGCAGAGATGAATACGCAATATTTT.

This clonotype has only a few counts. A much larger clone differs from this one at a single base, so this may be a read error. The chain has TRBV11-1 and TRBJ2-5; D is uncertain. In germline, CDR1 is SGHAT, CDR2 FQDESV (reference sequence). CDR3 length: 15 amino acids. V was pared by 5 bases and J by 5 bases, with 18 bases between. The CDR3 protein is CASSLTSSAPETQYF. The CDR3 nucleotides are TGTGCCAGCAGCCTCACGTCGTCGGCCCCGGAGACCCAGTACTTC.

The gene calls are TRBV30 and TRBJ2-3; D remains ambiguous. The CDR3 spans 11 residues. With 2 bases removed from V and 4 bases from J, the gap between germline ends came to 4 bases. Germline lookup yields CDR1 GTSNPN and CDR2 SVGIG (reference sequence). The CDR3 coding sequence is TGTGCCTGGAGTTTTTCAGATACGCAGTATTTT. Amino acid sequence: CAWSFSDTQYF.

This clonotype was counted a single time. No conserved phenylalanine or tryptophan is present at the end of the CDR3, so a read error is the likely explanation. This sequence joins TRBV30 and TRBJ1-2; tentatively, D is TRBD1 (6 bases). Germline CDR1 reads GTSNPN; CDR2 reads SVGIG (reference sequence). The germline V and J ends were trimmed by 7 bases and 8 bases, with 17 bases remaining between them. This CDR3 spans 12 amino acids. CDR3 DNA: TGTGCCTTCCCCGAACAGGGTAGAGGCTACACCTTA. It yields the protein CAFPEQGRGYTL.

Points on this clonotype: The junction and the germline gene differ at one end; a read error may be behind it. The chain couples TRBV4-3 to TRBJ1-4; D not certain. The CDR3 loop spans 15 amino acids. Germline loops: CDR1 LGHNA, CDR2 YSLEER. CDR3 bases: TGCACCAGCAGCCAAGAGGGTAGTTCTAATGAAAAACTGTTTTTT. Protein: CTSSQEGSSNEKLFF.

For this clonotype: One junction end does not reproduce the germline sequence, and a read error may be involved. The chain uses TRBV4-1 and TRBJ2-3, with TRBD2 matching 8 bases. The V gene's germline CDR1 is MGHRA and CDR2 YSYEKL. The CDR3 loop spans 16 amino acids. The CDR3 loop reads CASSQAASLGLDMQYF. As DNA, the CDR3 is TGCGCCAGCAGCCAAGCGGCTAGCTTGGGACTAGATATGCAGTATTTT.

The table lists this clonotype with many counts. This sequence joins TRBV10-3 and TRBJ2-1, with D uncertain. The germline V and J ends were trimmed by 0 bases and 4 bases, with 10 bases remaining between them. There are 15 residues in the CDR3. CDR1 is ENHRY, CDR2 SYGVKD, per germline. As DNA, the CDR3 is TGTGCCATCAGTGAGTCGACGAGGAATTACAATGAGCAGTTCTTC. Encoded protein: CAISESTRNYNEQFF.

This clonotype was detected a few times. The chain joins TRBV5-4 to TRBJ1-2; 7 positions match TRBD1. CDR3 size: 12 residues. Germline CDR1 SGHNT, CDR2 YYREEE (reference sequence). V dropped 1 base and J dropped 8; count of bases not matched to a gene: 2. CDR3 in DNA: TGTGCCAGCAGCTTGCAGGGGGGAGGCTACACCTTC. Amino acids: CASSLQGGGYTF. Complete variable domain (other parts from reference TRBV5-4 and TRBJ1-2): ETGVTQSPTHLIKTRGQQVTLRCSSQSGHNTVSWYQQALGQGPQFIFQYYREEENGRGNFPPRFSGLQFPNYSSELNVNALELDDSALYLCASSLQGGGYTFGSGTRLTVV.

Many counts were recorded for this clonotype. This may stem from a read error, because a much larger clone lies one nucleotide away. The V and J genes are TRBV11-2 and TRBJ1-2; unclear D gene. V lost 5 bases and J lost 4, with 14 bases in between. Germline CDR1 and CDR2: SGHAT and FQNNGV. CDR3 length: 14 residues. CDR3 sequence reads: CASSHQPRGYGYTF. CDR3 sequence (DNA): TGTGCCAGCAGCCACCAGCCCCGCGGCTATGGCTACACCTTC.

As concerns this clonotype: Being one base from a much bigger clone, this may be a read error. The chain employs TRBV6-1 and TRBJ2-1; D call uncertain. CDR1 MNHNS and CDR2 SASEGT come from the germline V gene. The CDR3 sequence is 15 residues long. The CDR3 is CVSSGSYFSYNEQFF. CDR3 coding DNA: TGTGTCAGCAGTGGTTCCTATTTCTCCTACAATGAGCAGTTCTTC.

This clonotype has a single count. The chain carries TRBV5-4 and TRBJ2-1, with 9 bases identical to TRBD2. Trimming at V came to 6 bases and at J to 7 bases, leaving 14 bases not matched to a gene. Looked up from germline, CDR1 is SGHNT and CDR2 is YYREEE (reference sequence). This CDR3 contains 16 residues. CDR3 amino acids: CASTPGGAGGGNEQFF. The CDR3 region has the DNA TGTGCCAGCACCCCCGGCGGGGCGGGAGGGGGAAATGAGCAGTTCTTC. The entire variable domain, with the rest obtained from reference TRBV5-4 and TRBJ2-1, is as follows: ETGVTQSPTHLIKTRGQQVTLRCSSQSGHNTVSWYQQALGQGPQFIFQYYREEENGRGNFPPRFSGLQFPNYSSELNVNALELDDSALYLCASTPGGAGGGNEQFFGPGTRLTVL.

This clonotype was counted between two and nine times. This rearrangement joins TRBV5-1 to TRBJ2-1; D not certain. The CDR3 loop spans 15 amino acids. V was shortened by 3 bases and J by 0 bases, with 10 bases between the two germline ends. The germline V gene encodes CDR1 SGHRS and CDR2 YFSETQ. CDR3 loop: CASSSFLFSYNEQFF. The CDR3 DNA reads TGCGCCAGCAGCTCATTTTTATTCTCCTACAATGAGCAGTTCTTC.

Turning to this clonotype: Relative to the germline gene, one junction end is altered; a read error may explain this. The chain links TRBV11-3 to TRBJ2-1; D remains ambiguous. The CDR3 has 15 residues. The V gene's germline CDR1 is SGHNT and CDR2 YENEEA. The CDR3 protein is CASSRAPTERSEQSF. In DNA form, the CDR3 reads TGTGCCAGCAGTCGGGCCCCGACTGAGAGGAGTGAGCAGTCCTTC.

About this clonotype: Being one base from a much bigger clone, this may be a read error. This chain joins TRBV11-2 and TRBJ1-3; D ambiguous. The CDR3 spans 17 residues. Germline CDR1 reads SGHAT; CDR2 reads FQNNGV. DNA for the CDR3: TGTGCCAGCAGCTTAGATCGGAGCGGTGCTGGTGGAAACACCGTATATTTT. Protein: CASSLDRSGAGGNTVYF.

This clonotype was seen repeatedly, ten times or more. The chain has TRBV12-3 or TRBV12-4 and TRBJ2-1, with D hard to call. V was trimmed by 7 bases and J by 9 bases, leaving 16 bases between them. The CDR3 spans 13 residues. CDR3 residues: CASTPSRSSEQFF. CDR3 nucleotides: TGTGCCAGCACCCCCTCGAGGTCTAGTGAGCAGTTCTTC.

The rearrangement joins TRBV5-6 to TRBJ1-1; 10 bases agree with TRBD1. Looked up from germline, CDR1 is SGHDT and CDR2 is YYEEEE. The CDR3 covers 14 residues. After removal of 3 bases from V and 4 bases from J, the junction contained 3 bases not matched to a gene. CDR3 in amino acids: CASSWRDRGTEAFF. For the CDR3, the DNA is TGTGCCAGCAGCTGGCGGGACAGGGGCACTGAAGCTTTCTTT.

This clonotype was counted a few times. This chain connects TRBV2 to TRBJ2-1; 9 nucleotides line up with TRBD2. This CDR3 is 16 amino acids long. Germline CDR1 and CDR2: SNHLY and FYNNEI. The V segment lost 1 base and the J segment 3 bases; nucleotides outside the gene matches: 4. This CDR3 is CASSEGSSGIYNEQFF. CDR3 nucleotides: TGTGCCAGCAGTGAAGGATCTAGCGGGATCTACAATGAGCAGTTCTTC. Full variable domain (outside the CDR3, taken from reference TRBV2 and TRBJ2-1): EPEVTQTPSHQVTQMGQEVILRCVPISNHLYFYWYRQILGQKVEFLVSFYNNEISEKSEIFDDQFSVERPDGSNFTLKIRSTKLEDSAMYFCASSEGSSGIYNEQFFGPGTRLTVL.

With respect to this clonotype: One junction end does not reproduce the germline sequence, and a read error may be involved. DNA of the CDR3: TGTGCCAGCAGCTTAGCTGACCAGAACACCAGGGAGCTGTTTTTT. Translating it yields CASSLADQNTRELFF. V gene TRBV11-3 combines with J gene TRBJ2-2; D is ambiguous. From germline, CDR1 is SGHNT and CDR2 YENEEA. This CDR3 comprises 15 residues.

Regarding this clonotype: At one end the junction does not follow the germline gene, possibly because of a read error. The chain combines TRBV11-3 with TRBJ2-1; a weak D match, TRBD1 (5 bases). The CDR3 length is 13 residues. Germline lookup yields CDR1 SGHNT and CDR2 YENEEA. CDR3 region: CTSSFNQGRTRLF. DNA of the CDR3: TGTACCAGCAGCTTTAATCAGGGCCGAACTCGGTTATTC.

The genes are TRBV5-4 and TRBJ1-5; perhaps TRBD1 as D (5 bases). This CDR3 has 14 residues. Trimming shortened V by 3 bases and J by 8 bases, and 15 bases separated the two germline ends. Per germline, CDR1 SGHNT and CDR2 YYREEE (reference sequence). The chain's CDR3 is CASSSGIRDEPQHF. CDR3 sequence (DNA): TGTGCCAGCAGCTCCGGGATCAGGGATGAGCCCCAGCATTTT.

This clonotype was recorded many times. The chain couples TRBV29-1 to TRBJ2-6, with D possibly matching TRBD1 (5 bases). Trimming cost V 6 bases and J 0 bases, with 12 bases left between them. Germline assignment: CDR1 SQVTM and CDR2 ANQGSEA. The CDR3 runs to 15 residues. Here the CDR3 reads CSVLDTSSGANVLTF. DNA of the CDR3: TGCAGCGTCCTGGACACCTCCTCTGGGGCCAACGTCCTGACTTTC.

Concerning this clonotype itself: One base away lies a much larger clone, so this may be a sequencing read error. V and J are TRBV6-5 and TRBJ1-5; D might be TRBD1 (5 bases). V gave up 5 bases and J gave up 5 bases, with 13 bases separating them. This CDR3 is 14 amino acids long. From germline, CDR1 is MNHEY and CDR2 SVGAGI. CDR3 in DNA: TGTGCCAGCAGTGGGGGGGAAGGGGATCAGCCCCAGCATTTT. Its translation: CASSGGEGDQPQHF.

Details on this clonotype: A much larger clone differs from this one at a single base, so this may be a read error. The CDR3 does not end in the conserved phenylalanine or tryptophan, so this is likely a read error. The J gene is TRBJ2-2, the V gene TRBV29-1; no reliable D call. The CDR3 runs to 11 residues. Between the trimmed V and J ends, which lost 7 bases and 6 bases, there was a span of 9 bases. Per germline, CDR1 SQVTM and CDR2 ANQGSEA. In nucleotides, the CDR3 is TGCAGCGGTAGTAGGGCCGGGGAGCTGTTTGTT. Its translation is CSGSRAGELFV.